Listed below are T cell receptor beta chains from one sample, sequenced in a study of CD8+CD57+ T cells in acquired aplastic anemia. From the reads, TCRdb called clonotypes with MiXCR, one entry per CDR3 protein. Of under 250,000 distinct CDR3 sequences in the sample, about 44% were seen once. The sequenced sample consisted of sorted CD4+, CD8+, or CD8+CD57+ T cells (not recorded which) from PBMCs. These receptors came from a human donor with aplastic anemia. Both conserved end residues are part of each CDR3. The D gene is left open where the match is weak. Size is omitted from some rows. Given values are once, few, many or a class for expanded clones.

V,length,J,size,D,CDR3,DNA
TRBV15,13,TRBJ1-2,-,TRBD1,CATSTGQTYGYTF,TGTGCCACCAGCACGGGACAGACCTATGGCTACACCTTC
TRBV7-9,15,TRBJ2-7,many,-,CASSFTGDRLYEQYF,TGTGCCAGCAGCTTCACCGGGGACCGATTGTACGAGCAGTACTTC
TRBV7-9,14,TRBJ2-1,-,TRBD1,CASSDLTGDNEQFF,TGTGCCAGCAGCGACCTGACAGGGGACAATGAGCAGTTCTTC
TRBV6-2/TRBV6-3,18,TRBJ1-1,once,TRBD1,CASSTGTGEEASNTEAFF,TGTGCCAGCAGCACCGGGACAGGGGAAGAGGCGTCGAACACTGAAGCTTTCTTT
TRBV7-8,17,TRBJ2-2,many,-,CASSLERDVMYTGELFF,TGTGCCAGCAGCTTAGAGAGGGATGTTATGTACACCGGGGAGCTGTTTTTT
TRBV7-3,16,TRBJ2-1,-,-,CASSLRGVRTYNEQFF,TGTGCCAGCAGCCTTAGGGGGGTCCGGACTTACAATGAGCAGTTCTTC
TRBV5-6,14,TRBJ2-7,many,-,CASSLVQGPHEQYF,TGTGCCAGCAGCTTGGTACAGGGTCCCCACGAGCAGTACTTC
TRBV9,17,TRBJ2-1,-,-,CASSRPVASPSYNEQSF,TGTGCCAGCAGTCGACCGGTAGCTAGCCCTTCCTACAATGAGCAGTCCTTC
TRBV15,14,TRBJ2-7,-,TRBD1,CATSRATGEYEQYF,TGTGCCACCAGCAGAGCGACAGGGGAATACGAGCAGTACTTC
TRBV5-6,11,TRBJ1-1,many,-,CASSLGNVAFF,TGTGCCAGCAGCTTGGGGAACGTAGCTTTCTTT
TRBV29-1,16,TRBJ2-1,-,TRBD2,CSVVPFTSGGDNEQFF,TGCAGCGTTGTCCCCTTTACTAGCGGGGGGGACAATGAGCAGTTCTTC
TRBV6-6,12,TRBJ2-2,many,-,CASSPKTGELFF,TGTGCCAGCAGTCCGAAAACCGGGGAGCTGTTTTTT
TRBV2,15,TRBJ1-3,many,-,CASSEWGTSGNTIYF,TGTGCCAGCAGTGAATGGGGAACCTCTGGAAACACCATATATTTT
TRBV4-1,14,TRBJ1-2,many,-,CASSPIPVTYGYTF,TGCGCCAGCAGCCCCATCCCGGTAACTTATGGCTACACCTTC
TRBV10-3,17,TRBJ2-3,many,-,CAISEFGPTTSTDTQYF,TGTGCCATCAGTGAATTCGGGCCAACTACTAGCACAGATACGCAGTATTTT
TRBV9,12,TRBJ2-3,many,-,CASSASPDTQYF,TGTGCCAGCAGCGCTTCTCCCGATACGCAGTATTTT
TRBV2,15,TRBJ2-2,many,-,CASSEYRVTAGELFF,TGTGCCAGCAGTGAATATCGGGTTACGGCCGGGGAGCTGTTTTTT
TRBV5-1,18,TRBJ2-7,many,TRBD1,CASSSTTLRDRGIYEQYF,TGCGCCAGCAGCTCTACGACCCTAAGGGACAGGGGGATCTACGAGCAGTACTTC
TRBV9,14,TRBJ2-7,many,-,CASSVGHPSYEQYF,TGTGCCAGCAGCGTGGGTCACCCCTCCTACGAGCAGTACTTC
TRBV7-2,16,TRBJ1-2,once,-,CASSRSLLDSNYGYTF,TGTGCCAGCAGCCGTAGCCTCCTTGACAGTAACTATGGCTACACCTTC
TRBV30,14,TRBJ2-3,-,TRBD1,CAWSEGTGVDTQYF,TGTGCCTGGAGTGAAGGGACAGGGGTAGATACGCAGTATTTT
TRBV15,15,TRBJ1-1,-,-,CATSGTSAGFTEAFF,TGTGCCACCAGCGGCACCTCGGCCGGTTTCACTGAAGCTTTCTTT
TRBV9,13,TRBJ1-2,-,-,CASSSGGNDGYTF,TGTGCCAGCAGCAGCGGGGGGAACGATGGCTACACCTTC
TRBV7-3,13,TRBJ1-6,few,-,CASSPDRNSPLHF,TGTGCCAGCAGCCCAGACCGGAATTCACCCCTCCACTTT
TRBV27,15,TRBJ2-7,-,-,CASSLPPSRGYEQYF,TGTGCCAGCAGTTTACCCCCATCCAGGGGATACGAGCAGTACTTC
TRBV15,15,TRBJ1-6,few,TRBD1,CATSGGTDLNSPLHF,TGTGCCACCAGCGGGGGGACAGATTTAAATTCACCCCTCCACTTT
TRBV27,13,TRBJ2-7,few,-,CASSYTGSYEQYF,TGTGCCAGCAGTTACACAGGTTCCTACGAGCAGTACTTC
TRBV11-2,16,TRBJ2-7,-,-,CASSLSPAITSYEQYF,TGTGCCAGCAGTTTATCCCCCGCCATAACCTCCTACGAGCAGTACTTC
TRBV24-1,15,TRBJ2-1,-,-,CATSDGAYSYNEQFF,TGTGCCACCAGTGATGGGGCTTACTCCTACAATGAGCAGTTCTTC
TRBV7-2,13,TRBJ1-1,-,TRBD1,CASRGQAQDEAFF,TGTGCCAGCAGAGGACAGGCTCAAGATGAAGCTTTCTTT
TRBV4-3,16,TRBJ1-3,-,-,CASSQGPDSSGNTIYF,TGCGCCAGCAGCCAAGGGCCGGACAGCTCTGGAAACACCATATATTTT
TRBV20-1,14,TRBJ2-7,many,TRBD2,CSAREKREPYEQYF,TGCAGTGCTAGAGAGAAGCGGGAGCCCTACGAGCAGTACTTC
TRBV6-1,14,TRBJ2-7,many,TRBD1,CASSERGRPYEQYF,TGTGCCAGCAGTGAAAGGGGGCGCCCCTACGAGCAGTACTTC
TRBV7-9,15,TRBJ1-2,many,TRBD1,CASSSLDRAPHGETF,TGTGCCAGCAGCTCCCTAGACAGGGCCCCGCATGGAGAGACCTTC
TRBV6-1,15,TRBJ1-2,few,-,CASSELGPAAYGYTF,TGTGCCAGCAGTGAATTGGGTCCAGCGGCCTATGGCTACACCTTC
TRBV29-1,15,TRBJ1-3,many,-,CSVEDLAASGNTIYF,TGCAGCGTTGAAGATCTGGCGGCCTCTGGAAACACCATATATTTT
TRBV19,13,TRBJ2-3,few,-,CASKGPGTDTQYF,TGTGCCAGTAAGGGCCCCGGCACAGATACGCAGTATTTT
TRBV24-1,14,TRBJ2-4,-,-,CATSDVGAKNIQYF,TGTGCCACCAGTGATGTAGGGGCCAAAAACATTCAGTACTTC
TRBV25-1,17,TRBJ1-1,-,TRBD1,CASSESGAGGYGTEALF,TGTGCCAGCAGTGAATCTGGGGCAGGGGGCTATGGAACTGAAGCTCTCTTT
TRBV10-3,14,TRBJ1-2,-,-,CAISEGQRIYGYTF,TGTGCCATCAGTGAGGGACAGAGGATTTATGGCTACACCTTC
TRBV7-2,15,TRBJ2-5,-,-,CASSLPRVFGETQYF,TGTGCCAGCAGCTTGCCCAGGGTGTTTGGAGAGACCCAGTACTTC
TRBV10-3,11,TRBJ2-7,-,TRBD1,CAIRTGAEQYF,TGTGCCATCAGGACAGGGGCTGAGCAGTACTTC
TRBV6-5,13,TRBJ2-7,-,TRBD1,CASRADRGYEQYF,TGTGCCAGCAGGGCTGACAGGGGGTACGAGCAGTACTTC
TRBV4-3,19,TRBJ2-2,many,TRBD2,CASSQDRITAGGNTGELFF,TGCGCCAGCAGCCAAGATCGGATCACAGCGGGGGGGAACACCGGGGAGCTGTTTTTT
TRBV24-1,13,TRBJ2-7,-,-,CATSDRDSSEQYF,TGTGCCACCAGTGATCGCGATTCCAGCGAGCAGTACTTC
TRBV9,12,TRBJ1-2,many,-,CASRTRAYGYTF,TGTGCCAGCAGGACCAGGGCGTATGGCTACACCTTC
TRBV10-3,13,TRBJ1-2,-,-,CAIILQRLYGYTF,TGTGCCATCATCCTTCAGAGACTCTATGGCTACACCTTC
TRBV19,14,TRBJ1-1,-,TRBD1,CASSAYRGHTEAFF,TGTGCCAGTAGTGCCTACAGGGGACACACTGAAGCTTTCTTT
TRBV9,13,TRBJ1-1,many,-,CASSFRRNTEAFF,TGTGCCAGCAGCTTCAGGCGGAACACTGAAGCTTTCTTT
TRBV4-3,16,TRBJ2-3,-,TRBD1,CASSLGYGTGTDTQYF,TGCGCCAGCAGCTTAGGATATGGGACAGGGACGGATACGCAGTATTTT
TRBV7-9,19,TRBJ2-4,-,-,CASSPARSGGSGAKNIQYF,TGTGCCAGCAGCCCGGCGAGGTCAGGGGGGTCGGGGGCCAAAAACATTCAGTACTTC
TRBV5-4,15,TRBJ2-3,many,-,CATLDTGTYADTQYF,TGTGCCACCTTGGACACGGGGACGTATGCAGATACGCAGTATTTT
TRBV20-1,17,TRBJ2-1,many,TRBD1,CSARIGQGLSSYNEQFF,TGCAGTGCTAGGATAGGACAGGGGTTAAGCTCCTACAATGAGCAGTTCTTC
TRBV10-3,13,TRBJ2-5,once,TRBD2,CATRNVGGETQYF,TGTGCCACACGGAACGTGGGAGGGGAGACCCAGTACTTC